One and the same sample provided the 16 T cell receptor beta chains below, sequenced in a study of blood T cell repertoires in COVID-19. Repertoires were generated with immunoSEQ multiplex PCR, while TCRdb's copy carries only in-frame clones and drops some. In the table there are 200,000 to 250,000 clones, 75% to 85% of which are singletons. Sequencing was performed on peripheral blood. The receptors originated from a woman in her 70s with acute or convalescent COVID-19.

The rearrangement joins TRBV5-6 to TRBJ1-2, with 9 bases matching TRBD1. The CDR3 loop spans 14 amino acids. Trimming cost V 3 bases and J 8 bases; bases outside gene matches: 8. Germline loops: CDR1 SGHDT, CDR2 YYEEEE. CDR3 protein: CASSSGTGIGGYTF. CDR3 nucleotide sequence: TGTGCCAGCAGCTCCGGGACAGGGATCGGCGGCTACACCTTC.

CDR3 amino acids: CASSTGELVGYTF. CDR3 DNA sequence: TGTGCCAGCAGCACAGGGGAGTTAGTTGGCTACACCTTC. The V call is TRBV7-2, the J call TRBJ1-2; TRBD1 aligns across 7 bases. This CDR3 spans 13 amino acids. Trimming took 5 bases from V and 7 from J; bases not matched to a gene: 7. Germline V gene lookup returns CDR1 SGHTA and CDR2 FQGNSA.

The CDR3 DNA follows: TGTGCCAGCTCACCGGGACAGGCCTTAACTATTAGCTACACCTTC. It specifies CASSPGQALTISYTF. The chain recombines TRBV18 with TRBJ1-2; TRBD1 aligns across 8 bases. The CDR3 loop spans 15 amino acids. V lost 3 bases to trimming and J lost 9 bases; unmatched junction nucleotides: 12. The germline gives CDR1 KGHSH, CDR2 LQKENI.

Details on this clone: This sample also contains other DNA sequences that code for the same CDR3. The chain couples TRBV7-8 to TRBJ1-5; 8 nucleotides agree with TRBD1. Per germline, CDR1 SGHVS and CDR2 FQNEAQ. The CDR3 has 14 amino acids. V was pared by 0 bases and J by 5 bases, with 0 bases of the junction left unmatched. The CDR3 DNA reads as TGTGCCAGCAGCTTAGCGGACAGGGATCAGCCCCAGCATTTT. This translates into CASSLADRDQPQHF.

The chain links TRBV6-5 to TRBJ2-7; no reliable D call. From germline, CDR1 is MNHEY and CDR2 SVGAGI. The CDR3 length is 14 residues. V dropped 7 bases and J dropped 3 bases, with 16 bases sitting between them. CDR3 in DNA: TGTGCCAGCATCCTACCCGACACCATCTACGAGCAGTACTTC. This encodes CASILPDTIYEQYF.

V and J are TRBV7-8 and TRBJ2-3; 10 nucleotides agree with TRBD2. This CDR3 spans 16 amino acids. Unmatched junction bases numbered 7, after V lost 2 bases and J lost 5 bases. Germline V lookup: CDR1 SGHVS, CDR2 FQNEAQ. As DNA, the CDR3 is TGTGCCAGCAGCTTAAACGGCGAGCGGGGGGGAGATACGCAGTATTTT. Amino acids: CASSLNGERGGDTQYF.

This clone was recorded once. The chain links TRBV7-6 to TRBJ1-2, with a possible D match to TRBD1 (6 bases). The CDR3 has 13 residues. V was cut by 5 bases and J by 2 bases, with 9 bases left in between. Germline CDR1 SGHVS, CDR2 FNYEAQ. CDR3 residues: CASSPTGNYGYTF. Here the CDR3 DNA reads TGTGCCAGCAGCCCTACAGGGAACTATGGCTACACCTTC.

The gene calls are TRBV7-2 and TRBJ2-2; TRBD1 matches at 7 bases. The CDR3 is 15 amino acids. CDR1 is SGHTA, CDR2 FQGNSA, per germline. The junction had 3 bases not matched to a gene; V was cut back by 4 bases and J by 1 base. The CDR3 nucleotides read TGTGCCAGCAGCTCGCGGACAGGGAACACCGGGGAGCTGTTTTTT. The encoded protein is CASSSRTGNTGELFF.

The chain recombines TRBV6-1 with TRBJ1-3, with TRBD1 matching 7 bases. The CDR3 extends over 14 amino acids. Germline values: CDR1 MNHNS, CDR2 SASEGT. Losses at the gene ends were 5 bases for V and 2 bases for J; bases not matched to a gene: 3. This chain's CDR3 is CASSTGTAGNTIYF. CDR3 DNA: TGTGCCAGCAGTACCGGGACAGCTGGAAACACCATATATTTT.

This clone was seen only once. The J gene is TRBJ2-3, the V gene TRBV5-1; 9 nucleotides align to TRBD2. The CDR3 covers 17 residues. Germline CDR1 is SGHRS and CDR2 is YFSETQ. After removal of 0 bases from V and 2 bases from J, the junction contained 7 bases not matched to a gene. CDR3 bases: TGCGCCAGCAGCTTGGGGGTGGTAGCGGGGGCCACAGATACGCAGTATTTT. It is translated as CASSLGVVAGATDTQYF.

The V gene is TRBV7-9, the J gene TRBJ2-1, with TRBD1 identical over 9 bases. The CDR3 runs to 13 residues. CDR1 and CDR2 from the germline V gene are SEHNR and FQNEAQ (reference sequence). Trimming took 4 bases from V and 9 from J; bases not matched to a gene: 4. The CDR3 sequence: CASSWGTGIEQFF. In DNA form, the CDR3 reads TGTGCCAGCAGCTGGGGGACAGGGATTGAGCAGTTCTTC. Looking up the rest from reference TRBV7-9 and TRBJ2-1 gives the full variable domain: DTGVSQNPRHKITKRGQNVTFRCDPISEHNRLYWYRQTLGQGPEFLTYFQNEAQLEKSRLLSDRFSAERPKGSFSTLEIQRTEQGDSAMYLCASSWGTGIEQFFGPGTRLTVL.

This rearrangement joins TRBV11-2 to TRBJ1-2; 9 bases match TRBD1. Germline CDR1 SGHAT, CDR2 FQNNGV. There are 14 residues in the CDR3. The junction had 1 base not matched to a gene; V was cut back by 1 base and J by 4 bases. The CDR3 DNA sequence: TGTGCCAGCAGCTTAGGGGACAGGGTCTATGGCTACACCTTC. It yields the protein CASSLGDRVYGYTF.

The chain has TRBV19 and TRBJ1-1; 10 bases fit TRBD1. In germline, CDR1 is LNHDA, CDR2 SQIVND (reference sequence). This CDR3 has 13 amino acids. With 9 bases clipped from V and 1 base from J, the junction kept 2 bases outside the gene matches. CDR3 DNA: TGTGCCAGCGGGGACAGGGGGAACACTGAAGCTTTCTTT. This codes for CASGDRGNTEAFF.

The V gene is TRBV18, the J gene TRBJ2-3; tentatively, D is TRBD2 (6 bases). This CDR3 contains 13 residues. The V gene lost 6 bases and the J gene lost 0 bases, with 7 bases spanning the gap. CDR1 is KGHSH, CDR2 LQKENI, per germline. The CDR3 loop is CASSGGSTDTQYF. The DNA of the CDR3 is TGTGCCAGCTCCGGAGGGAGCACAGATACGCAGTATTTT.

A note on this clone: Compared with germline, one end of the junction differs, possibly owing to a read error. V is TRBV4-3 and J is TRBJ1-2; possible D gene TRBD1, 5 bases. The CDR3 has 14 amino acids. CDR1 is LGHNA and CDR2 is YSLEER in the germline V gene. CDR3 sequence: CASSQDRRGGGYTF. CDR3 bases: TGCGCCAGCAGTCAAGATCGGAGGGGAGGAGGCTACACCTTC.

This clone was detected once. The V and J genes are TRBV6-2 or TRBV6-3 and TRBJ2-5, with 13 bases that match TRBD2. This CDR3 contains 15 residues. Germline V gives CDR1 MNHEY, CDR2 SVGEGT. J was trimmed by 4 bases and V by 3 bases; bases with no gene match: 2. Here the CDR3 DNA reads TGTGCCAGCAGTTATCGACTAGCGGGGGGAGAGACCCAGTACTTC. It yields the protein CASSYRLAGGETQYF.